This entry lists 16 T cell receptor beta chains sequenced from one sample in a study of technical replicates of blood from a handful of donors. Profiled with immunoSEQ multiplex PCR; TCRdb holds only in-frame clones, not every one. The top ten clones hold about 0.24% of a sample with tens of thousands of clones, just under 95% of them seen once. The material sequenced was T cells isolated from PBMCs. These receptors all stem from a human donor in good health.

The V gene is TRBV7-9, the J gene TRBJ2-6, with 9 bases lining up with TRBD1. J lost 0 bases, V lost 6 bases, and 6 bases had no gene match. Per germline, CDR1 SEHNR and CDR2 FQNEAQ (reference sequence). This CDR3 contains 17 residues. The CDR3 DNA is TGTGCCAGCAGGGAGGGACAGGGCCTCTCTGGGGCCAACGTCCTGACTTTC. It codes for CASREGQGLSGANVLTF. The variable domain in full, completed from reference TRBV7-9 and TRBJ2-6, reads DTGVSQNPRHKITKRGQNVTFRCDPISEHNRLYWYRQTLGQGPEFLTYFQNEAQLEKSRLLSDRFSAERPKGSFSTLEIQRTEQGDSAMYLCASREGQGLSGANVLTFGAGSRLTVL.

V is TRBV7-6 and J is TRBJ2-2; D gene uncertain. V dropped 2 bases and J dropped 4 bases, with 11 bases sitting between them. CDR1 is SGHVS, CDR2 FNYEAQ, per germline. The CDR3 covers 15 residues. The DNA for the CDR3 is TGTGCCAGCAGCTTACAGAATTCGGGCACCGGGGAGCTGTTTTTT. It encodes CASSLQNSGTGELFF.

J is TRBJ2-1 and V is TRBV19; 11 bases line up with TRBD2. CDR1 LNHDA and CDR2 SQIVND come from the germline V gene (reference sequence). V lost 3 bases, J lost 7 bases, and 8 bases stayed unmatched. The length of the CDR3 is 16 residues. The CDR3 sequence: CASSIGTSGPSNEQFF. DNA of the CDR3: TGTGCCAGTAGTATCGGGACTAGCGGTCCGTCGAATGAGCAGTTCTTC.

This chain joins TRBV2 and TRBJ2-4, with 7 bases that match TRBD2. This CDR3 contains 15 residues. The germline gives CDR1 SNHLY, CDR2 FYNNEI. Germline trimming cut 6 bases from V and 7 bases from J; bases unmatched to any gene: 12. CDR3 protein: CASSAVAGEGNIQYF. DNA of the CDR3: TGTGCCAGCAGCGCCGTGGCGGGAGAAGGGAACATTCAGTACTTC.

The CDR3 sequence is CATQGTSGDNEQFF. DNA of the CDR3: TGTGCCACACAGGGGACTAGCGGCGACAATGAGCAGTTCTTC. V and J are TRBV7-9 and TRBJ2-1; 11 bases align to TRBD2. Trimming removed 10 bases from V and 5 bases from J; junction bases left unmatched: 7. CDR3 length equals 14 residues. Per the germline V gene, CDR1 is SEHNR and CDR2 is FQNEAQ (reference sequence).

CDR3 region: CASSLTGTAPYEQYF. The DNA for the CDR3 is TGTGCCAGCAGTCTTACCGGGACAGCTCCCTACGAGCAGTACTTC. The chain combines TRBV27 with TRBJ2-7; 7 bases align to TRBD1. From germline, CDR1 is MNHEY and CDR2 SMNVEV (reference sequence). After removal of 5 bases from V and 2 bases from J, the junction contained 9 bases not matched to a gene. The CDR3 is 15 residues long.

The genes are TRBV5-1 and TRBJ2-1; 7 positions agree with TRBD2. V was clipped by 4 bases and J by 12 bases; unmatched bases: 22. Germline CDR1 is SGHRS and CDR2 is YFSETQ. CDR3 length: 17 amino acids. The CDR3: CASSGTSGSSGTIRQFF. CDR3 bases: TGCGCCAGCAGCGGCACCTCGGGATCTAGCGGAACAATTAGGCAGTTCTTC.

The chain links TRBV7-2 to TRBJ2-3; 12 positions agree with TRBD2. The ends lost 3 bases at V and 6 bases at J; junction bases unmatched: 7. CDR1 is SGHTA, CDR2 FQGNSA, per germline. There are 16 residues in the CDR3. The CDR3 DNA follows: TGTGCCAGCAGCTTTTCTAGCGGGGGGGCCAGGGATACGCAGTATTTT. It is translated as CASSFSSGGARDTQYF. The whole variable domain, remainder taken from reference TRBV7-2 and TRBJ2-3, is GAGVSQSPSNKVTEKGKDVELRCDPISGHTALYWYRQSLGQGLEFLIYFQGNSAPDKSGLPSDRFSAERTGGSVSTLTIQRTQQEDSAVYLCASSFSSGGARDTQYFGPGTRLTVL.

This chain joins TRBV5-1 and TRBJ2-7; D ambiguous. The CDR3 has 15 amino acids. The V end lost 0 bases, the J end lost 2 bases, and 12 bases lay between the germline ends. CDR1 is SGHRS and CDR2 is YFSETQ in the germline V gene. The CDR3 region is CASSLVSRQTYEQYF. DNA of the CDR3: TGCGCCAGCAGCTTGGTCTCGCGTCAAACCTACGAGCAGTACTTC.

J is TRBJ2-1 and V is TRBV5-4, with TRBD2 matching over 13 bases. The CDR3 length is 13 residues. Germline CDR1 reads SGHNT; CDR2 reads YYREEE (reference sequence). Trimming removed 10 bases from V and 9 bases from J; junction bases left unmatched: 7. The CDR3 DNA reads TGTGCCGGCGGGACTAGCGGGATCGGTGAGCAGTTCTTC. Translating gives CAGGTSGIGEQFF. The complete variable domain, with remaining parts taken from reference TRBV5-4 and TRBJ2-1, reads ETGVTQSPTHLIKTRGQQVTLRCSSQSGHNTVSWYQQALGQGPQFIFQYYREEENGRGNFPPRFSGLQFPNYSSELNVNALELDDSALYLCAGGTSGIGEQFFGPGTRLTVL.

In its sample, this clone was seen once. The V and J genes are TRBV4-1 and TRBJ2-7, with 9 bases lining up with TRBD1. The germline V gene encodes CDR1 MGHRA and CDR2 YSYEKL. Trimming cost V 1 base and J 6 bases; bases outside gene matches: 4. This CDR3 has 14 amino acids. This chain's CDR3 is CASSQGDRVPEQYF. For the CDR3, the DNA is TGCGCCAGCAGCCAAGGGGACAGGGTTCCCGAGCAGTACTTC.

V usage is TRBV9 and J usage is TRBJ1-1, with TRBD1 as a possible D gene (5 bases). Trimming removed 3 bases from V and 0 bases from J, with 9 bases in between. This CDR3 has 14 residues. Germline-derived CDR1 and CDR2 are SGDLS and YYNGEE. CDR3 coding DNA: TGTGCCAGCAGCGCGGGGGGAGTGAACACTGAAGCTTTCTTT. Its translation: CASSAGGVNTEAFF. Filled out from reference TRBV9 and TRBJ1-1, the complete variable domain reads DSGVTQTPKHLITATGQRVTLRCSPRSGDLSVYWYQQSLDQGLQFLIQYYNGEERAKGNILERFSAQQFPDLHSELNLSSLELGDSALYFCASSAGGVNTEAFFGQGTRLTVV.

The CDR3 bases are TGTGCCAGCAGCTTTTTGTGGCGAGCGGGGGGATTCGGGAATGAGCAGTTCTTC. It is translated as CASSFLWRAGGFGNEQFF. The chain combines TRBV5-8 with TRBJ2-1, with 9 bases that match TRBD2. This CDR3 has 18 amino acids. Germline assignment: CDR1 SGHTS and CDR2 YDEGEE. The trim removed 2 bases at V and 7 bases at J, leaving 16 bases unmatched.

The chain recombines TRBV5-1 with TRBJ2-1; 13 nucleotides align to TRBD2. V shed 7 bases and J 1 base; nucleotides not matched to a gene: 2. This CDR3 is built from 15 residues. Per germline, CDR1 SGHRS and CDR2 YFSETQ. The CDR3 DNA reads as TGCGCCAGCGCACTAGCGGGAGGGTCCTACAATGAGCAGTTCTTC. Protein: CASALAGGSYNEQFF.

This clone was recorded once. This rearrangement joins TRBV28 to TRBJ2-5; 7 bases align to TRBD1. The CDR3 spans 13 residues. After removal of 8 bases from V and 5 bases from J, the junction contained 8 bases not matched to a gene. Germline CDR1 MDHEN, CDR2 SYDVKM. The CDR3 DNA reads as TGTGCCAGCGGGCAGGGGGTCTTGGAGACCCAGTACTTC. Translation: CASGQGVLETQYF.

The chain joins TRBV7-3 to TRBJ1-2; D is unclear. The length of the CDR3 is 14 residues. Germline V lookup: CDR1 SGHTA, CDR2 FQGTGA. V lost 5 bases to trimming and J lost 8 bases, with 18 bases between them. CDR3 protein: CASSPSREAPGYTF. CDR3 DNA: TGTGCCAGCAGCCCGTCCCGCGAGGCCCCCGGCTACACCTTC.